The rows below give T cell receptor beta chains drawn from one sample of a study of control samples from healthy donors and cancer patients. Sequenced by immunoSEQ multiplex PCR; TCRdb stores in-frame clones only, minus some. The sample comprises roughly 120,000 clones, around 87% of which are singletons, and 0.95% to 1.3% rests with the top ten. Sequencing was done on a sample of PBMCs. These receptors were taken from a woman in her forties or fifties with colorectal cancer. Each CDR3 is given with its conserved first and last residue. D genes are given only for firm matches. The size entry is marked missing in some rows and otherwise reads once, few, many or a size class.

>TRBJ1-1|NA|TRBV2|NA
TGTGCCAGCAGTGACCGTCTCATGGGCACTGAAGCTTTCTTT
CASSDRLMGTEAFF
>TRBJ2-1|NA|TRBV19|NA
TGTGCCACCGCCCTACTTAATGAGCAGTTCTTC
CATALLNEQFF
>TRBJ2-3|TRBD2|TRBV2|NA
TGTGCCAGCAGTAACCCTAGCGGGGCTAGCACAGATACGCAGTATTTT
CASSNPSGASTDTQYF
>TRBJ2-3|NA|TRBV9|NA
TGTGCCAGCAGCGTACGGGGCAGGCCGAGCACAGATACGCAGTATTTT
CASSVRGRPSTDTQYF
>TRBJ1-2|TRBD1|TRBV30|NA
TGTGCCTGGGAACCAGGGGGCGGTGCGGGTGGCTACACCTTC
CAWEPGGGAGGYTF
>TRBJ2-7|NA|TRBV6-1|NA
TGTGCCAGCAGTGCAGCAGGATGGGCGAGGAGGCTCTCCTACGAGCAGTACTTC
CASSAAGWARRLSYEQYF
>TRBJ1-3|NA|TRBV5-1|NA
TGCGCCAGCAGCTATGAGCTGAACTCTGGAAACACCATATATTTT
CASSYELNSGNTIYF
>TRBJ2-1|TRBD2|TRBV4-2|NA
TGTGCCAGCACCAGGGGCGGGGGGGGCAATGAGCAGTTCTTC
CASTRGGGGNEQFF
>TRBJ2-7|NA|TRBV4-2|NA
TGTGCCAGCAGCCACTCCGGGACCCTCTCCTACGAGCAGTACTTC
CASSHSGTLSYEQYF
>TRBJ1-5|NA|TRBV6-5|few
TGTGCCAGCATTTACGCAGGGGAGGGGGGCAATCAGCCCCAGCATTTT
CASIYAGEGGNQPQHF
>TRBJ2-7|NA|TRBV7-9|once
TGTGCCAGCAGCTTAGTTAATTCCGGAATGGGGTACGAGCAGTACTTC
CASSLVNSGMGYEQYF
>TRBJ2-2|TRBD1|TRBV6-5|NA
TGTGCCAGCAGCAAACAGGGGGAAACCGGGGAGCTGTTTTTT
CASSKQGETGELFF
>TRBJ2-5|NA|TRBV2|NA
TGTGCCAGCAGTGACGGCCTCCGGGGCCCCCAAGAGACCCAGTACTTC
CASSDGLRGPQETQYF
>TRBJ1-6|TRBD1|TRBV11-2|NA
TGTGCCAGCAGCTTAGAGGGACAGGGCTCTTCACCCCTCCACTTT
CASSLEGQGSSPLHF
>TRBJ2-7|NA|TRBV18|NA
TGTGCCAGCTCACCCAGGGATTCCTCTTCCTACGAGCAGTACTTC
CASSPRDSSSYEQYF
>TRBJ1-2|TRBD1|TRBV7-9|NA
TGTGCCAGCAGCTTAGCGGGACAGGGGAATCCCTTCTATGGCTACACCTTC
CASSLAGQGNPFYGYTF
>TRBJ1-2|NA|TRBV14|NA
TGTGCCAGCAGCCAAGGGAACTATGGCTACACCTTC
CASSQGNYGYTF
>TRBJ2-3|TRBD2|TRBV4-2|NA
TGTGCCAGCAGCCAAGACGCGGGGGGGACAGATACGCAGTATTTT
CASSQDAGGTDTQYF
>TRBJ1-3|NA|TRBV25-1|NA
TGTGCCAGCAGTGACCCCTCAGCCTCTGGAAACACCATATATTTT
CASSDPSASGNTIYF
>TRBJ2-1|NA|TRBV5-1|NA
TGCGCCAGCAGCTCTACCCAACTTCAAAATGAGCAGTTCTTC
CASSSTQLQNEQFF
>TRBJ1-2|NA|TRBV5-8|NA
TGTGCCAGCAGCAAACGAAGTCCCGGCTACACCTTC
CASSKRSPGYTF
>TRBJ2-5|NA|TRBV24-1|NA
TGTGCCACCAGTGATTCAACAGGCGGCGAAGAGACCCAGTACTTC
CATSDSTGGEETQYF
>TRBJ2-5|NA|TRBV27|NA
TGTGCCAGCAGTTTTCGGACTCCTTCACGGGAGACCCAGTACTTC
CASSFRTPSRETQYF
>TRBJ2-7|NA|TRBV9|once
TGTGCCAGCAGCGAACCAGGGGTCGAGCAGTACTTC
CASSEPGVEQYF
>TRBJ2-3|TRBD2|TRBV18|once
TGTGCCAGCTCACCCTCGGGGGGGAGCACAGATACGCAGTATTTT
CASSPSGGSTDTQYF
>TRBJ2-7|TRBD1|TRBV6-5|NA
TGTGCCAGCAGTTACTCTTCCGGACAGGGGGCGCGCGAGCAGTACTTC
CASSYSSGQGAREQYF
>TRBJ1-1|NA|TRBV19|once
TGTGCCAGTAGTACCCAGACAGGCACTGAAGCTTTCTTT
CASSTQTGTEAFF
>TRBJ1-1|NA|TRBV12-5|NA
TGTGCTAGTGGTTTGAACACTGAAGCTTTCTTT
CASGLNTEAFF
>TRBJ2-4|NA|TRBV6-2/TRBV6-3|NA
TGTGCCAGCAGTTACGGAAGGCAGGAACTAGCCAAAAACATTCAGTACTTC
CASSYGRQELAKNIQYF
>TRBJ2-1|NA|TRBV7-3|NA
TGTGCCAGCAGCTGGGGAGGAAACAATGAGCAGTTCTTC
CASSWGGNNEQFF
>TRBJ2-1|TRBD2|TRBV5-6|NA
TGTGCCAGCAGCCCTACTCGGGAGGGATACAATGAGCAGTTCTTC
CASSPTREGYNEQFF
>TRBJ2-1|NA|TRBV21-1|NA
TGTGCCAGCAGCAAAGGGTCCAGGGGCGGATACAATGAGCAGTTCTTC
CASSKGSRGGYNEQFF